This TCR beta chain comes out of a study of breast tumors, draining lymph nodes, adjacent tissues. The V gene end was trimmed by 2 bases and the J gene end by 6 bases; junction bases not matched to a gene: 6. Germline loops: CDR1 MDHEN, CDR2 SYDVKM. CDR3 size: 15 residues. In TCRdb, the multiplex PCR reads were re-called with MiXCR into one record per CDR3 protein. The sample lists some 170,000 distinct CDR3 sequences, 30% to 40% occurring once. The lymph nodes were axillary draining lymph nodes from breast cancer patients. The table lists this clonotype with many counts. The receptor's source is a female donor with breast cancer. Some clones in this sample may be carry-over from other donors' samples. The genes are TRBV28 and TRBJ1-5; TRBD1 aligns across 8 bases. Source material: axillary lymph node tissue. The DNA for the CDR3 is TGTGCCAGCAGTTTAGGACAGGGCTATCGTCAGCCCCAGCATTTT. Translating gives CASSLGQGYRQPQHF.